The following is a TCR beta chain sequence with its context. Profiled with immunoSEQ multiplex PCR; TCRdb holds only in-frame clones, not every one. The sample carries about half a million clones, 80% to 90% recorded once. This CDR3 spans 15 amino acids. CDR1 is LGHNA and CDR2 is YNFKEQ in the germline V gene. Trimming left V 1 base short and J 3 bases short, with 9 bases between. This record comes from a study of Ad26.COV2.S vaccination and SARS-CoV-2 variants. Treatment indicated: some 20 received Ad26.COV2.S at low or high dose, single or two shots; 5 received placebo; per-sample allocation not given. After the first vaccine or placebo injection, samples were drawn on day 63.

The chain has TRBV4-2 and TRBJ2-2; D call uncertain. The input for sequencing was peripheral blood, taken in a trial of Ad26.COV2.S vaccine versus placebo. The receptor was isolated from a person aged 18-60 years who received the Ad26.COV2.S COVID-19 vaccine or a placebo. CDR3 residues: CASSQVVRDTGELFF. CDR3 nucleotides: TGTGCCAGCAGCCAAGTAGTTCGGGACACCGGGGAGCTGTTTTTT.